The present T cell receptor (beta chain) was sequenced within a study of OX40 agonist ivuxolimab in advanced cancers. Study-wide findings and caveats: There were, on average, more expanded clones in CD8+ T cells than in CD4+.

Points on this clone: Its specificity is unknown.

Method: immunoSEQ multiplex PCR; TCRdb's copy keeps in-frame clones and lacks some. This table has approximately 87,000 clones, about 90% appearing once. The CDR3 runs to 14 residues. CDR1 and CDR2 from the germline V gene are MDHEN and SYDVKM. Deletions cut 7 bases from V and 3 bases from J, with 16 bases between. The clonotype originates from an adult with an advanced solid tumor such as melanoma, head and neck, liver or kidney cancer. The sequencing used CD4+ or CD8+ T cells sorted from blood, collected in a trial of the OX40 agonist ivuxolimab. The chain recombines TRBV28 with TRBJ2-7; perhaps D is TRBD1 or TRBD2 (6 bases each). DNA for the CDR3: TGTGCCAGCAATTCGGGGGCCGGAAACTACGAGCAGTACTTC. This gives the protein CASNSGAGNYEQYF.